These T cell receptor beta chains were read from a single sample in a study of shared clonotypes between healthy human individuals. Libraries were prepared by immunoSEQ multiplex PCR; TCRdb keeps only in-frame clonotypes and omits some of them. The table lists approximately 480,000 clones, roughly 79% of them singletons, with around 13% in the top ten. The sequenced material came from PBMCs. These receptors originate from a woman in her 40s in good health. Some clones in this sample may be carry-over from other donors' samples. CDR3s leave out the opening cysteine and the closing phenylalanine or tryptophan. The order of the fields is J gene, V gene, CDR3 length, CDR3 protein.

TRBJ2-5 | TRBV20-1 | 9 | SALYQETQY
TRBJ1-1 | TRBV10-1 | 11 | ASSRGVSTEAF
TRBJ2-6 | TRBV6-4 | 14 | ASSDKGGSGANVLT
TRBJ1-1 | TRBV11-2 | 13 | ASSSSRTARGEAF
TRBJ1-2 | TRBV6-1 | 12 | ASSPRQGNYGYT
TRBJ1-1 | TRBV5-4 | 11 | ASSLQGNTEAF
TRBJ1-2 | TRBV5-1 | 13 | ASSLETPIGYGYT
TRBJ1-2 | TRBV10-2 | 11 | ASSEQGTYGYT
TRBJ2-5 | TRBV7-3 | 13 | ASSLNAGPQETQY
TRBJ1-5 | TRBV28 | 12 | ASSSGGGWQPQH
TRBJ1-3 | TRBV7-2 | 15 | ASSLRGGQNSGNTIY
TRBJ1-5 | TRBV7-2 | 11 | ASSFGNNQPQH
TRBJ1-5 | TRBV30 | 13 | AWSEPTTLDQPQH
TRBJ1-2 | TRBV6-1 | 14 | ASSAEWRVGNYGYT
TRBJ2-3 | TRBV5-6 | 12 | ASSLFVSPDTQY
TRBJ1-5 | TRBV7-8 | 16 | ASSMDRNLLSSNQPQH
TRBJ2-4 | TRBV12-2 | 14 | ASRPPPRLSGNIQY
TRBJ2-1 | TRBV7-2 | 13 | ASSLALAGYNEQF
TRBJ1-1 | TRBV9 | 12 | ASSPRGGGTEAF
TRBJ1-5 | TRBV30 | 12 | AWSAGQVNQPQH
TRBJ2-7 | TRBV14 | 18 | ASRQIRNKWLVQGPNEQY
TRBJ2-1 | TRBV12-5 | 11 | ASGLPNLGEQF
TRBJ1-1 | TRBV30 | 12 | AWRLGQGPTEAF
TRBJ1-1 | TRBV28 | 13 | ASSPTPLGRVAAF
TRBJ2-3 | TRBV7-3 | 13 | ASTQGGLGGDTQY
TRBJ2-1 | TRBV12-5 | 13 | ASGLGTSGINEQF
TRBJ2-1 | TRBV19 | 18 | ASSPKPGHQLAGVNNEQF
TRBJ2-3 | TRBV7-9 | 12 | ASSFTASTDTQY
TRBJ2-3 | TRBV9 | 12 | ASSPRTSTDTQY
TRBJ2-2 | TRBV21-1 | 14 | ASSKGYRIPGGELF
TRBJ2-1 | TRBV14 | 11 | ASSQLSRDEQF
TRBJ1-1 | TRBV7-2 | 11 | ASSLAPGTEAF
TRBJ2-4 | TRBV5-4 | 14 | ASSRSQGVAKNIQY
TRBJ2-1 | TRBV5-1 | 12 | ASSPSSGNNEQF
TRBJ2-2 | TRBV4-1 | 12 | ASSQWDDAGELF
TRBJ1-1 | TRBV7-9 | 10 | ASSFTGFEAF
TRBJ1-2 | TRBV6-1 | 13 | ASSATWTGVDGYT
TRBJ2-1 | TRBV9 | 16 | ASSGLETYSGTSGEQF
TRBJ2-7 | TRBV30 | 11 | AWSGWYSYEQY
TRBJ1-1 | TRBV28 | 14 | ASRQNLGRRNTEAF
TRBJ2-3 | TRBV30 | 14 | AWSVKGSGSSDTQY
TRBJ1-5 | TRBV28 | 14 | ASSLGGAPQRRPQH
TRBJ1-2 | TRBV11-2 | 12 | ASSATESAYGYT
TRBJ2-7 | TRBV4-2 | 13 | ASSQVGKGSYEQY
TRBJ2-7 | TRBV2 | 11 | ASSRVGSYEQC
TRBJ2-4 | TRBV14 | 13 | ASSHRGGFGNIQY
TRBJ1-4 | TRBV18 | 13 | ASSPGGTGNEKLF
TRBJ2-3 | TRBV2 | 14 | ASSILQARSSDTQY
TRBJ2-1 | TRBV2 | 13 | ASSASSGGDNEQF
TRBJ1-2 | TRBV30 | 11 | AWQGQTNYGYT
TRBJ2-2 | TRBV10-1 | 12 | ASSVLKNTGELF
TRBJ2-3 | TRBV5-1 | 10 | ASSLARDTQY
TRBJ2-7 | TRBV6-5 | 13 | ASSYGQGVGDEQY
TRBJ2-3 | TRBV7-2 | 13 | ASSLEATGTDTQY